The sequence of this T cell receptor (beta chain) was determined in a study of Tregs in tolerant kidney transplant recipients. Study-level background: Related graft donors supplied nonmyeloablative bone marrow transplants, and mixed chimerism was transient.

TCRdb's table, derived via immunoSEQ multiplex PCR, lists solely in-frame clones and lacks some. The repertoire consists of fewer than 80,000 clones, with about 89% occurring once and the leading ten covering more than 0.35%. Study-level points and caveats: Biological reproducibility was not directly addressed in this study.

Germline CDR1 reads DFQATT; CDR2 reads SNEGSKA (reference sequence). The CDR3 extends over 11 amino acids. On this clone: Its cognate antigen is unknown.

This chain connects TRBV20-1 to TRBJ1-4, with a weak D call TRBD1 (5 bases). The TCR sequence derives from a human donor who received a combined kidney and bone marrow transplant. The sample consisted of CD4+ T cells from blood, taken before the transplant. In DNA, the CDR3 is TGCAGCGTCAGGGCAAATGAAAAACTGTTTTTT. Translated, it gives CSVRANEKLFF.